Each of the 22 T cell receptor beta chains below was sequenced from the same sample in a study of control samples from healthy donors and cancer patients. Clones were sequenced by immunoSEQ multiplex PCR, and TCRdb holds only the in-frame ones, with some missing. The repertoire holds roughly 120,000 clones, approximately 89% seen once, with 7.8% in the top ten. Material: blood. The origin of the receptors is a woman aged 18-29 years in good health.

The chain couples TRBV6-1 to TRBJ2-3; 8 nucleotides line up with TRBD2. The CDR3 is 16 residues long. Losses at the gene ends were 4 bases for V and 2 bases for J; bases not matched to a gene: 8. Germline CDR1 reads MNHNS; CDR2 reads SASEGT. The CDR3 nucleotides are TGTGCCAGCAGTGCCCCCGGGGGGGCACCCACAGATACGCAGTATTTT. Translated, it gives CASSAPGGAPTDTQYF.

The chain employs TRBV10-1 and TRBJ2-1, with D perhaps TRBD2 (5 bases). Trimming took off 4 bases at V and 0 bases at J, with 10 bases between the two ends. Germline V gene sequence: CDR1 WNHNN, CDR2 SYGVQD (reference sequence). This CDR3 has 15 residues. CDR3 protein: CASSVFRGSYNEQFF. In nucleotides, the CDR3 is TGCGCCAGCAGTGTGTTCCGGGGCTCCTACAATGAGCAGTTCTTC.

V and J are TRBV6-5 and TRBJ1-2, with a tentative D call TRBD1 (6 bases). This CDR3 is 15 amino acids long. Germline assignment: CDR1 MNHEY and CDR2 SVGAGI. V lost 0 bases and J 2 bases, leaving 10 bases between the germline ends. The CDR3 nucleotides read TGTGCCAGCAGTTACTCGCCCAGGGGAAACTATGGCTACACCTTC. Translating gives CASSYSPRGNYGYTF.

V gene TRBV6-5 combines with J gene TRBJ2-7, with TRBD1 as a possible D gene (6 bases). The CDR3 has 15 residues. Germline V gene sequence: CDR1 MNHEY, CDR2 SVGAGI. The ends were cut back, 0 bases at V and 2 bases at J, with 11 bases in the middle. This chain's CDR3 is CASSYSNRVTYEQYF. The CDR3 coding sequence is TGTGCCAGCAGTTACTCGAACAGGGTTACCTACGAGCAGTACTTC.

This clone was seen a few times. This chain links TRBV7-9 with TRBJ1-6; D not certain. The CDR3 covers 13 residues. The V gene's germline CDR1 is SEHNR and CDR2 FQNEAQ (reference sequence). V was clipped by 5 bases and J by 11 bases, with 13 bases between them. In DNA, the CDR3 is TGTGCCAGCAGCCCGGGTGACCTCGCACCCCTCCACTTT. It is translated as CASSPGDLAPLHF.

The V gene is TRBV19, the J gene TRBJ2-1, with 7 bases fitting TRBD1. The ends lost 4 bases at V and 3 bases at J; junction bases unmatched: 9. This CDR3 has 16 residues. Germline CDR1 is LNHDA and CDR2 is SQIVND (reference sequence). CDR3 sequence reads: CASSSNRDRHYNEQFF. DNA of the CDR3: TGTGCCAGTAGTAGCAACCGGGACAGACACTACAATGAGCAGTTCTTC.

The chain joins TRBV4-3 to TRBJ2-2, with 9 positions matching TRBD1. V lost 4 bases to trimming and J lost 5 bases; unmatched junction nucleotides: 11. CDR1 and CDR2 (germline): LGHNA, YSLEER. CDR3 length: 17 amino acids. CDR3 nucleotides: TGCGCCAGCAGCCTCTCCAACAGGGGGCGGGAGACCGGGGAGCTGTTTTTT. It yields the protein CASSLSNRGRETGELFF.

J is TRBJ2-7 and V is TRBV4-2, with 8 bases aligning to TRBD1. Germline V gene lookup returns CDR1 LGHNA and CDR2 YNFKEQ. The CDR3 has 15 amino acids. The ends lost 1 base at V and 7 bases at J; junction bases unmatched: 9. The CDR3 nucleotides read TGTGCCAGCAGCCAAGTCCGGGACAGGTTAATGGAGCAGTACTTC. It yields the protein CASSQVRDRLMEQYF.

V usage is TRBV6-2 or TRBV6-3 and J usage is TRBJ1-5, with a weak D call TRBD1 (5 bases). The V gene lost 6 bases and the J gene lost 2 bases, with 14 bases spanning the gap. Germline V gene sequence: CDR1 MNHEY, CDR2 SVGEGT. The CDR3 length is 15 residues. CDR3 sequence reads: CASSDQGVGNQPQHF. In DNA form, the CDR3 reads TGTGCCAGCAGCGACCAGGGTGTCGGCAATCAGCCCCAGCATTTT.

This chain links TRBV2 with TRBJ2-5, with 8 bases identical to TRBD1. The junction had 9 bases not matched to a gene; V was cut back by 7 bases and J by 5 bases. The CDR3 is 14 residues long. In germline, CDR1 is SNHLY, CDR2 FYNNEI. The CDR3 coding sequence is TGTGCCAGCAAACCCGCAGGGGGCCGGGAGACCCAGTACTTC. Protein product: CASKPAGGRETQYF.

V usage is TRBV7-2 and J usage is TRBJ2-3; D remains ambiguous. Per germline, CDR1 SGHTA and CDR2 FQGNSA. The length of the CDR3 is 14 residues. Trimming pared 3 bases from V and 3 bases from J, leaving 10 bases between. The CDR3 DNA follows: TGTGCCAGCAGCTTCCCCAGTGGGACAGATACGCAGTATTTT. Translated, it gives CASSFPSGTDTQYF.

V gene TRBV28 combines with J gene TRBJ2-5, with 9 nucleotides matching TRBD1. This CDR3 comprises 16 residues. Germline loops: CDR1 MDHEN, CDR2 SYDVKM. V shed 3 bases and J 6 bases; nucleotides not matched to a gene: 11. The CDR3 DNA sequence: TGTGCCAGCAGTTTGGCGGTTGGGACAGGGATGAAGACCCAGTACTTC. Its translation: CASSLAVGTGMKTQYF.

DNA for the CDR3: TGTGCCAGCAGTTTAAGCCCTAGCGGGGGGGCGACACGACAAGAGACCCAGTACTTC. This encodes CASSLSPSGGATRQETQYF. The V and J genes are TRBV28 and TRBJ2-5; 12 nucleotides agree with TRBD2. The germline gives CDR1 MDHEN, CDR2 SYDVKM. The CDR3 runs to 19 residues. V dropped 2 bases and J dropped 2; count of bases not matched to a gene: 12.

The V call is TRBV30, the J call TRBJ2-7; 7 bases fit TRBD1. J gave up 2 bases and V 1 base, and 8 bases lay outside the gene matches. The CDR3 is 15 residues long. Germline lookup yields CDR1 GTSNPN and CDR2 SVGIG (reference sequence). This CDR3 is CAWSAPGQRAYEQYF. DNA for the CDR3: TGTGCCTGGAGTGCCCCGGGACAGCGTGCCTACGAGCAGTACTTC.

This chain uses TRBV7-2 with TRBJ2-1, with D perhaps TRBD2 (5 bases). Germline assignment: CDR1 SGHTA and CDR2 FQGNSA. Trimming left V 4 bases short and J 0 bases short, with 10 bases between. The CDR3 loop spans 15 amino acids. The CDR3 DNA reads TGTGCCAGCAGCTATAGCGACAACTCCTACAATGAGCAGTTCTTC. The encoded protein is CASSYSDNSYNEQFF.

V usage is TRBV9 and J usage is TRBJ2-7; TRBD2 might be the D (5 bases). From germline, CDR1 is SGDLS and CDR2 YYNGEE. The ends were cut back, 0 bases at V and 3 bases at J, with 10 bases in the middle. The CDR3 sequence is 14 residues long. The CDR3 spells CASSVGGDFYEQYF. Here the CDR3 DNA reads TGTGCCAGCAGCGTAGGGGGAGATTTCTACGAGCAGTACTTC.

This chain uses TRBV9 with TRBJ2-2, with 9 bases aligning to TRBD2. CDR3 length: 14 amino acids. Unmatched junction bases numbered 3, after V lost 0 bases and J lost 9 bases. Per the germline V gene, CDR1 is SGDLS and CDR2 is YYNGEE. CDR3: CASSVDLAGRELFF. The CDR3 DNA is TGTGCCAGCAGCGTAGACCTAGCGGGGAGGGAGCTGTTTTTT.

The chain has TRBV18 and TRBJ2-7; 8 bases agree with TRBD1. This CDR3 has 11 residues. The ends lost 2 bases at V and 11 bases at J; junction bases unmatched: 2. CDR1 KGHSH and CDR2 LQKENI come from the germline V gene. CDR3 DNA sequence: TGTGCCAGCTCACCAGACAGGGGAAAGTACTTC. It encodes CASSPDRGKYF.

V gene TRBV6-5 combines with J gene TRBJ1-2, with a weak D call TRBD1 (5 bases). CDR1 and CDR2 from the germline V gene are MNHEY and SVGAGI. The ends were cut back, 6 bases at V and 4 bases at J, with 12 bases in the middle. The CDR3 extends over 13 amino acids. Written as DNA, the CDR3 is TGTGCCAGCAGCCCGGGGGGGGGCTATGGCTACACCTTC. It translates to CASSPGGGYGYTF.

The CDR3 coding sequence is TGCGCCAGCAGCCAAGGACTGAGCTCCTACAATGAGCAGTTCTTC. Protein product: CASSQGLSSYNEQFF. This chain joins TRBV4-3 and TRBJ2-1; no reliable D call. The germline V and J ends were trimmed by 1 base and 0 bases, with 7 bases remaining between them. Per germline, CDR1 LGHNA and CDR2 YSLEER. The CDR3 runs to 15 residues.

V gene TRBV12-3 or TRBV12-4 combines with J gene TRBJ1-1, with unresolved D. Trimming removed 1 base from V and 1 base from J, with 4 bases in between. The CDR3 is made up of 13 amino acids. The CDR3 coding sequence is TGTGCCAGCAGTTTAGTAGGGAACACTGAAGCTTTCTTT. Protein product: CASSLVGNTEAFF.

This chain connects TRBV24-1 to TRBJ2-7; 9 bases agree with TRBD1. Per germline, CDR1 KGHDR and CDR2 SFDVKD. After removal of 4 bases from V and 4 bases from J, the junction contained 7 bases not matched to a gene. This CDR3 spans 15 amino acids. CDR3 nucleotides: TGTGCCACCAGTGACACGACAGGGGGAATATACGAGCAGTACTTC. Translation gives CATSDTTGGIYEQYF.